A single T cell receptor (beta chain) is shown here with its context. The data belong to a study of blood T cell repertoires in COVID-19. Study context: The United States, Italy and Spain provided the acute and convalescent COVID-19 samples.

In assigning cohorts, the study relied on participant-reported clinical history. V was pared by 4 bases and J by 0 bases, with 15 bases between. CDR1 LGHDT and CDR2 YNNKEL come from the germline V gene (reference sequence). The CDR3 runs 16 residues. Under the authors' procedure: Researchers report that nucleated cell counts were estimated from reference gene primer amplification. Libraries were prepared by immunoSEQ multiplex PCR; TCRdb keeps only in-frame clonotypes and omits some of them. V, J and clone size reflect that table, while D and trimming were determined from the DNA. The table has 380,000 or so clones, 85% to 90% seen once.

This rearrangement joins TRBV3-1 (or the pseudogene TRBV3-2) to TRBJ1-1, with D perhaps TRBD1 (6 bases). This receptor was taken from a woman in her 30s with acute COVID-19. The sample taken for sequencing was PBMCs or T cells enriched from blood (not recorded which). The CDR3, as DNA: TGTGCCAGCAGCCCGAATTGGGGGCTTGTGAACACTGAAGCTTTCTTT. This encodes CASSPNWGLVNTEAFF.